The clone carrying this T cell receptor (beta chain) was observed at least ten times. These data originate in a study of T cells after yellow fever vaccination. TCRdb called the 5' RACE reads again in MiXCR, with one record for every CDR3 protein. The profile shows over 130,000 distinct CDR3 sequences, about 7.7% of them singletons. Losses at the gene ends were 0 bases for V and 3 bases for J; bases not matched to a gene: 6. Germline loops: CDR1 LGHNA, CDR2 YSLEER. The length of the CDR3 is 16 residues. V usage is TRBV4-3 and J usage is TRBJ2-3; 7 bases fit TRBD2. The origin of this receptor is a man aged 25 to 45 who received the YFV17D yellow fever vaccine. Source: CD4+ T cells sorted from PBMCs, taken 5 days after the yellow fever booster vaccination. The CDR3 here is CASSQDVLAATDTQYF. The DNA of the CDR3 is TGCGCCAGCAGCCAAGATGTCCTAGCGGCTACAGATACGCAGTATTTT.